The T cell receptor beta chain under discussion was sequenced for a study of radiation and T cells in renal cell carcinoma. The time point denotes: blood 4 weeks post-SBRT, at nephrectomy. The treatment here: 15 Gy SBRT to primary tumor, nephrectomy 4 weeks later. The data were produced by immunoSEQ multiplex PCR, yet TCRdb's version contains in-frame clones alone and is incomplete. The sample consists of 80,000 or so clones, 80% to 90% of them appearing once. CDR3 size: 15 residues. Trimming shortened V by 7 bases and J by 2 bases, and 18 bases separated the two germline ends. The V gene's germline CDR1 is SEHNR and CDR2 FQNEAQ (reference sequence).

The sequence was obtained from a woman in her 70s with renal cell carcinoma. Specimen: blood, collected from a patient whose treatment included radiotherapy and nephrectomy. V is TRBV7-9 and J is TRBJ2-7; D unclear. This CDR3 reads CASTSLGTPTYEQYF. The CDR3 DNA is TGTGCCAGCACCTCGCTGGGAACTCCGACCTACGAGCAGTACTTC.